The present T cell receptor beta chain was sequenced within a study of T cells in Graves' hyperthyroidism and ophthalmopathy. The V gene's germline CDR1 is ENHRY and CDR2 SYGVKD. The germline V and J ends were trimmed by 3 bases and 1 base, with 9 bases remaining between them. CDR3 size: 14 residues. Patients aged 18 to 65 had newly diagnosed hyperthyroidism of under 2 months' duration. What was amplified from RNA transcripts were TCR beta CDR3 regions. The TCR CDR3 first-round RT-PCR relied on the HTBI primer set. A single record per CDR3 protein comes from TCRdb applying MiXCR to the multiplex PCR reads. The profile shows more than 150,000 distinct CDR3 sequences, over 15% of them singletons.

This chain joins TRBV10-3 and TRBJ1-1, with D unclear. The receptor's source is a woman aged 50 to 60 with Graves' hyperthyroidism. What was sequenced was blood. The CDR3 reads CAISDIPRNTEAFF. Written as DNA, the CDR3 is TGTGCCATCAGTGACATTCCGAGGAACACTGAAGCTTTCTTT.